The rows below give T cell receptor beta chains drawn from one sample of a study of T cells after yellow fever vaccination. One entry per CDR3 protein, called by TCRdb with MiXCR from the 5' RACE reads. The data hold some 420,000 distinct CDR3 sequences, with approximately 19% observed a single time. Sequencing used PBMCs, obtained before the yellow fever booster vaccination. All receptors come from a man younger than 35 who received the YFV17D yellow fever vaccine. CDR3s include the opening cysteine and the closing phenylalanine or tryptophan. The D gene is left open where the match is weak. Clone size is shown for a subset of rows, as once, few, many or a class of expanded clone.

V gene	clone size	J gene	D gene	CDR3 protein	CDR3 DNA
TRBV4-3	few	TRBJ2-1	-	CASSQGAAPFAYNEQFF	TGCGCCAGCAGCCAGGGGGCGGCTCCATTCGCATACAATGAGCAGTTCTTC
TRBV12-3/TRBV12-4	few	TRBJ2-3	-	CASRLDSDTQYF	TGTGCCAGCAGACTGGACAGCGATACGCAGTATTTT
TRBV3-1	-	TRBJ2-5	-	CASSSTGSGQETQYF	TGTGCCAGCAGCTCTACGGGGAGCGGCCAAGAGACCCAGTACTTC
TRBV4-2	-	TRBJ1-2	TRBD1	CASSQDLRGDSYGYTF	TGTGCCAGCAGCCAAGATTTGCGGGGGGACAGCTATGGCTACACCTTC
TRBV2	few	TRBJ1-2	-	CASSPLPAGTRYGYTF	TGTGCCAGCAGCCCCTTACCCGCCGGGACACGTTATGGCTACACCTTC
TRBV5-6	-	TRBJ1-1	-	CASSLFTGQNTEAFF	TGTGCCAGCAGCTTGTTTACAGGGCAGAACACTGAAGCTTTCTTT
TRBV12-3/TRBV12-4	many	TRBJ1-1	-	CASIGGALGTEAFF	TGTGCCAGCATTGGGGGGGCGTTAGGCACTGAAGCTTTCTTT
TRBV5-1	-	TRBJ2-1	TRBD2	CASRLSASGYNEQFF	TGCGCCAGCAGGTTGTCGGCTAGCGGGTACAATGAGCAGTTCTTC
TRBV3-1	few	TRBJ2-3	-	CASSWRRGAGTDTQYF	TGTGCCAGCAGCTGGCGCCGGGGGGCGGGCACAGATACGCAGTATTTT
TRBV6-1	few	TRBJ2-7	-	CASQSSYEQYF	TGTGCCAGCCAGAGCTCCTACGAGCAGTACTTC
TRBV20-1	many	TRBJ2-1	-	CSAHIRSSQGNEQFF	TGCAGTGCCCACATACGCTCCTCCCAGGGCAATGAGCAGTTCTTC
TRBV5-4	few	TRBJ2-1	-	CASSAGGGRNNEQFF	TGTGCCAGCAGTGCTGGGGGCGGGAGAAACAATGAGCAGTTCTTC
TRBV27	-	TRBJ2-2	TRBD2	CASTPTSGGLHGELFF	TGTGCCAGCACCCCGACTAGCGGGGGCCTCCACGGGGAGCTGTTTTTT
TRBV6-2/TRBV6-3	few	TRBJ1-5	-	CASSHGSGGGRQPQHF	TGTGCCAGCAGCCACGGGTCTGGGGGCGGTCGGCAGCCCCAGCATTTT
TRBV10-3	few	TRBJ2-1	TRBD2	CAISDPPGGGDNEQFF	TGTGCCATCAGTGACCCTCCCGGCGGGGGGGACAATGAGCAGTTCTTC
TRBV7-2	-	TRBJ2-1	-	CASSPKGHEQFF	TGTGCCAGCAGTCCCAAGGGACATGAGCAGTTCTTC
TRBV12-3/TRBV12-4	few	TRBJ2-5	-	CASSRDTQETQYF	TGTGCCAGCAGTCGAGATACTCAAGAGACCCAGTACTTC
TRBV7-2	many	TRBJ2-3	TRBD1	CASSSTGSDTQYF	TGTGCCAGCAGCTCGACAGGGTCAGATACGCAGTATTTT
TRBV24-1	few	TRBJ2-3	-	CATSDQGPTLF	TGTGCCACCAGTGATCAGGGGCCTACCCTCTTT
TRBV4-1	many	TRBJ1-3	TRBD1	CATSKQGAHSGNTIYF	TGCGCCACTTCGAAACAGGGGGCCCACTCTGGAAACACCATATATTTT
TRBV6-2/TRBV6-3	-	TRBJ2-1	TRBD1	CASSPRGRRGNEQFF	TGTGCCAGCAGCCCCAGGGGGCGACGGGGCAATGAGCAGTTCTTC
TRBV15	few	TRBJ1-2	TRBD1	CATSISGTGFWGYTF	TGTGCCACCAGCATATCCGGGACAGGGTTTTGGGGCTACACCTTC
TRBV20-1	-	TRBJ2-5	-	CSASRTGNQETQYF	TGCAGTGCTAGCCGAACAGGGAACCAAGAGACCCAGTACTTC
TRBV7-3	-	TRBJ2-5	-	CASSLTHQETQYF	TGTGCCAGCAGCTTAACGCACCAAGAGACCCAGTACTTC
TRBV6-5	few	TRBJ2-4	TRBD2	CASMELAGGGDIQYF	TGTGCCAGCATGGAACTAGCGGGGGGTGGAGACATTCAGTACTTC
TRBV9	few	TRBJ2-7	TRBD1	CASSARQGPYEQYF	TGTGCCAGCAGCGCCAGACAGGGCCCCTACGAGCAGTACTTC
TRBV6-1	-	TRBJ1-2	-	CASSEVPTHNYGYTF	TGTGCCAGCAGTGAGGTCCCCACCCATAACTATGGCTACACCTTC
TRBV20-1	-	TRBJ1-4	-	CSARDRRDNEKLFF	TGCAGTGCTAGAGATCGACGGGATAATGAAAAACTGTTTTTT
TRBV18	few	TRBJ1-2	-	CASSPSQEANYGYTF	TGTGCCAGCTCACCAAGCCAGGAAGCTAACTATGGCTACACCTTC
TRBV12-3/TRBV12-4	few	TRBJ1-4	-	CASSLGRVFLGEKLFF	TGTGCCAGCAGTTTAGGTCGAGTGTTTTTGGGGGAAAAACTGTTTTTT
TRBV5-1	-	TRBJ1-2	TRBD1	CASSLSSGGYDGYTF	TGCGCCAGCAGCTTGTCGTCAGGGGGCTACGATGGCTACACCTTC
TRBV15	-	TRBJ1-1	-	CATSRPRGTEAFF	TGTGCCACCAGCCGCCCTAGGGGGACTGAAGCTTTCTTT
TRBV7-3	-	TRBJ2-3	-	CASSPPGSQSNTQYF	TGTGCCAGCAGCCCTCCCGGGTCTCAATCAAATACGCAGTATTTT
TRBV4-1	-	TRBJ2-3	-	CASSQVGGAATDTQYF	TGCGCCAGCAGCCAAGTGGGGGGGGCCGCTACAGATACGCAGTATTTT
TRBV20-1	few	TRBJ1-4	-	CSAREGTTNEKLFF	TGCAGTGCTAGAGAGGGGACAACTAATGAAAAACTGTTTTTT
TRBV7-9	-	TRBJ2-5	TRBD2	CACSLEQTSGGYF	TGTGCCTGCAGCTTGGAACAAACTAGCGGGGGGTACTTC
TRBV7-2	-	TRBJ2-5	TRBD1	CASSAGGRGETQYF	TGTGCCAGCAGCGCAGGGGGAAGGGGAGAGACCCAGTACTTC
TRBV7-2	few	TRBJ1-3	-	CASGRGGYSGNTIYF	TGTGCCAGCGGTCGAGGGGGATACTCTGGAAACACCATATATTTT
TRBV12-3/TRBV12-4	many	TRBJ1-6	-	CASSFIHSPLHF	TGTGCCAGCAGTTTTATCCATTCACCCCTCCACTTT
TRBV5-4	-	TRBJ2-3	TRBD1	CASSNARDRGTDTQYF	TGTGCCAGCAGCAACGCCCGGGACAGGGGCACAGATACGCAGTATTTT
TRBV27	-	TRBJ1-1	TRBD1	CASSLSPDRALHTEAFF	TGTGCCAGCAGTTTATCGCCCGACAGGGCCTTACACACTGAAGCTTTCTTT
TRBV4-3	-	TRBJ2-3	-	CASSQDFVTDTQYF	TGCGCCAGCAGCCAAGATTTCGTGACAGATACGCAGTATTTT
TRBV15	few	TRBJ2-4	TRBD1	CATSRSIGGGYIQYF	TGTGCCACCAGCAGAAGCATAGGGGGCGGATACATTCAGTACTTC
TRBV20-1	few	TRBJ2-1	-	CSASIPGTDNEQFF	TGCAGTGCCTCCATCCCGGGGACGGACAATGAGCAGTTCTTC